This T cell receptor beta chain was found in a study of T cell repertoires in cytomegalovirus infection. From the reads, TCRdb called clonotypes with MiXCR, one entry per CDR3 protein. The table includes hundreds of thousands of distinct CDR3 sequences, 29% detected once. This CDR3 region has 18 residues. CDR1 SGHVS and CDR2 FNYEAQ come from the germline V gene. V was pared by 1 base and J by 0 bases, with 9 bases of the junction left unmatched. A note on this clonotype: What it recognizes is unknown.

The sequence was collected from a human donor in good health (CMV status not recorded). Some clones in this sample may be carry-over from other donors' samples. The gene calls are TRBV7-6 and TRBJ2-7; 10 bases are a match to TRBD2. Sequencing was performed on cultured PBMCs, taken from culture after CMV antigen stimulation. For the CDR3, the DNA is TGTGCCAGCAGCTTAGATGAGACTAGCGGGTGGAGCTCCTACGAGCAGTACTTC. Translation: CASSLDETSGWSSYEQYF.